The T cell receptor beta chain under discussion was sequenced for a study of shared clonotypes between healthy human individuals (dated by TCRdb to the early 2020s). About the investigation overall: Three men and two women, aged 18 to 49 years, made up the cohort. Libraries were prepared and TCR repertoires were sequenced by different laboratories using diverse techniques, in order to increase sequencing depth and limit assay-specific biases. Leukapheresis yielded between about 0.85 and 10 billion PBMCs per donor. For each donor, CD4 naive and CD4 memory were each run on three plates, CD8 naive on two plates, and CD8 memory on one plate. The study deeply sequenced blood TCR repertoires of five healthy adults to estimate repertoire size and the extent of clonotype sharing between individuals.

On the study overall, not on this receptor specifically: Pairwise subsampling led to the expectation that sequencing depth would affect the degree of clonotype sharing among donors. Rarefaction of sorted-subset datasets indicated incomplete sequencing despite the large sequencing depth. Estimated clonotype richness was generally larger for naive than for memory subsets. Sampling was restricted to blood, and TCR repertoires in tissues likely differ from the TCR repertoires found in blood. Compared with non-shared clonotypes, the clonotypes found in all four sorted-subset donors had higher generation probabilities. Around 5.4% of naive CD4, around 4% of naive CD8, about 2.1% of memory CD4, and approximately 0.39% of memory CD8 clonotypes were shared across a few donors. The small number of donors limited the genetic and exposure-history diversity represented.

CD8 naive samples consisted of CD45RO-negative cells that were positively selected for CCR7, yielding a CD45RA+CCR7+ population without TemRA cells. The donors were healthy, HIV-negative adults with no recently reported acute infections or vaccinations. Only Caucasian adults living in Nashville, Tennessee, USA were represented among the donors. Blood was collected by leukapheresis, and PBMCs were isolated by Ficoll-Histopaque density gradient centrifugation and then cryopreserved in liquid nitrogen vapor phase. Analytical flow cytometry was used to check the purity and quantity of each magnetically sorted T cell population. From each sorted fraction, genomic DNA was isolated and quantified by UV absorbance on a Nanodrop 2000c. Concerning this clone itself: Its cognate antigen has yet to be identified. No quality values exist for individual bases; no much larger clone is one base distant.

TCR CDR3 regions were amplified from genomic DNA by multiplex PCR using the deep immunoSEQ assay. Extracted genomic DNA from each cell subset was spread evenly across all wells of several immunoSEQ 96-well plates, with each plate serving as a replicate. For sorted subsets, roughly 200 ng of genomic DNA, equivalent to around 30,000 T cell genomes, went into each replicate PCR. Purified libraries were quantified with a Qubit 3.0 fluorometer, sized on a Bioanalyzer 2100, and re-quantified with the KAPA Library Quantification kit. Every immunoSEQ 96-well plate was sequenced on a separate single-read 150-cycle Illumina NextSeq 550 flow cell. The original methods were these. Because the immunoSEQ output held only junctional sequences and lacked quality scores, the filtering could not match the filtering applied to full-length reads. Sequences were annotated with PyIR, a Python wrapper for IgBLAST v1.9, and V/J genes and CDR3 were assigned using IMGT germline references. Reads were filtered out if the reads had weak V/J assignments (E-value above 1e-6), no CDR3, stop codons, out-of-frame junctions, or ambiguous translated residues. V3J clonotypes were defined as sequences sharing the same inferred V gene, J gene, and CDR3 amino acid sequence. To compute the percentage overlap between repertoires, the number of shared unique clonotypes was divided by the size of the smaller repertoire. RTK rarefaction, the Chao1 estimator, and Recon v2.1 estimates of unobserved clonotypes were used to assess repertoire richness. For all TCRbeta clonotypes obtained by the gDNA method from a handful of donors, generation probabilities were computed with OLGA. TCRdb provides this immuneACCESS table in a form limited to in-frame rearrangements. Some clones are lacking; in checked studies, under half of them reflect an unresolved V gene, and why the rest are absent is not known. V and J calls and clone size are those listed in that table; D and trimming were worked out from the DNA. A total of about 680,000 clones appear in this sample, 92% of them only once. In total, the top ten clones hold 24% of the sample.

Reading from cysteine to phenylalanine, the CDR3 counts 14 amino acids. The sequence is cut down to CDR3 DNA, 42 bases in frame from base 1. CDR1 and CDR2 are drawn from the germline V gene (reference sequence): GTSNPN, SVGIG. Trimming takes 5 bases off V and 2 bases off J; junction bases not matched to a gene: 2. This receptor was identified in a man aged 25-45 years in good health. Sequencing was done on a sample of naive CD8+ T cells sorted from blood. The label giving this sample's cell subset or site can be read as: CD45RA+CCR7+. In this chain, TRBV30 is recombined with TRBJ2-7, and TRBD2 aligns with 14 junction nucleotides. This receptor has the CDR3 CAWGLAGGAYEQYF. Here is the DNA: TGTGCCTGGGGACTAGCGGGAGGCGCCTACGAGCAGTACTTC.